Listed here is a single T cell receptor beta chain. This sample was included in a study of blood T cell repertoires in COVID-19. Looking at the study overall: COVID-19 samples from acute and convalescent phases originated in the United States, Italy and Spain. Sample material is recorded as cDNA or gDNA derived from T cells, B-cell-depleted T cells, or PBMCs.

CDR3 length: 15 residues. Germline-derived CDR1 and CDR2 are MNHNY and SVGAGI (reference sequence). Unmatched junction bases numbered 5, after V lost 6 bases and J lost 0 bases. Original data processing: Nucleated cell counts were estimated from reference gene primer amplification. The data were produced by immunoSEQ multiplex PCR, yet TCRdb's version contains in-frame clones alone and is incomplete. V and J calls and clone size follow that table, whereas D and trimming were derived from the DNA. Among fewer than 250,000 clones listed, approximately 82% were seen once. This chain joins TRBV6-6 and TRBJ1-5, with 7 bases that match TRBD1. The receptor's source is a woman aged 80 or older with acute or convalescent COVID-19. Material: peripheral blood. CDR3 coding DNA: TGTGCCAGCAGGGGACAGATCCATAGCAATCAGCCCCAGCATTTT. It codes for CASRGQIHSNQPQHF.